The rows below give T cell receptor beta chains drawn from one sample of a study of T-cell memory formation after mild COVID-19. TCRdb re-called the 5' RACE reads through MiXCR, storing one row per CDR3 protein. The data show approximately 490,000 distinct CDR3 sequences, approximately 20% seen once. Input material: PBMCs or a T cell subset sorted from them (not recorded which). All receptors derive from an adult woman who had mild COVID-19 (a few samples of this study predate the infection). Cell type and time point are not known. The CDR3 runs from the conserved cysteine through the conserved F or W. A D gene is named only where the DNA matches it firmly. Only part of the rows carry a size: once, few, many, or a class if the clone is expanded.

DNA | CDR3 | D | J | size | V
TGTGCCAGCTCACCACCGCTAGCTTCCCATCCCTCCTACGAGCAGTACTTC | CASSPPLASHPSYEQYF | - | TRBJ2-7 | once | TRBV18
TGTGCCAGCAGCGCAATTCGGGGCTTTTACGAGCAGTACTTC | CASSAIRGFYEQYF | - | TRBJ2-7 | few | TRBV5-6
TGTGCCAGCAGTTTAAGGACAGGGACCTCGTGGGGTAGATATGGCTACACCTTC | CASSLRTGTSWGRYGYTF | TRBD1 | TRBJ1-2 | few | TRBV12-3/TRBV12-4
TGCGCCAGCAGCTTGGAGCAGGGATCTTCACCCCTCCACTTT | CASSLEQGSSPLHF | - | TRBJ1-6 | few | TRBV5-1
TGTGCCAGTAATCAACCTAGGGGGAAGGACACCGGGGAGCTGTTTTTT | CASNQPRGKDTGELFF | - | TRBJ2-2 | - | TRBV19
TGTGCCAGCAGTAGACAGTACCAAGAGACCCAGTACTTC | CASSRQYQETQYF | - | TRBJ2-5 | - | TRBV6-5
TGTGCCAGCAGTTTGGTTGGAGGGGGAGGAGAGACCCAGTACTTC | CASSLVGGGGETQYF | - | TRBJ2-5 | few | TRBV12-3/TRBV12-4
TGTGCCGCCGGCGAGACAGAAAATAGCAATCAGCCCCAGCATTTT | CAAGETENSNQPQHF | - | TRBJ1-5 | - | TRBV10-3
TGCAGTGCTAGAGGGGTAGCGGGGGACCCCTACAATGAGCAGTTCTTC | CSARGVAGDPYNEQFF | TRBD2 | TRBJ2-1 | - | TRBV20-1
TGTGCCAGCAGCCCCGGGGTAGCGGGAGGCGCAGATACACAGTATTTT | CASSPGVAGGADTQYF | TRBD2 | TRBJ2-3 | - | TRBV7-2
TGCGCCAGCAGCCAAGATTGGACAGGGTCGCGGACCGGGGAGCTGTTTTTT | CASSQDWTGSRTGELFF | TRBD1 | TRBJ2-2 | few | TRBV4-1
TGTGCCACCAGTAACGGGAGGGGTAACTACAATGAGCAGTTCTTC | CATSNGRGNYNEQFF | TRBD2 | TRBJ2-1 | - | TRBV24-1
TGTGCCAGCAATATCGGCACAAACTACGAGCAGTACTTC | CASNIGTNYEQYF | - | TRBJ2-7 | - | TRBV2
TGTGCCACCAGCAGAGATATTATAGGTGGCTACACCTTC | CATSRDIIGGYTF | - | TRBJ1-2 | - | TRBV15
TGCAGCGTTGAAACCGAAACCTACGAGCAGTACTTC | CSVETETYEQYF | - | TRBJ2-7 | many | TRBV29-1
TGTGCCATCAGTGACGAAACAGGGAGTGAGCAGTTCTTC | CAISDETGSEQFF | - | TRBJ2-1 | - | TRBV10-3
TGTGCCAGCAGCTTAACTGCCCTAGCGGGAGGTTCCCACGAGCAGTACTTC | CASSLTALAGGSHEQYF | TRBD2 | TRBJ2-7 | - | TRBV7-2
TGTGCCAGTAGGAAGCGGGGAGACACAGATACGCAGTATTTT | CASRKRGDTDTQYF | TRBD2 | TRBJ2-3 | - | TRBV19
TGTGCCAGCAGACGAGGGGGTGTGGAGACCCAGTACTTC | CASRRGGVETQYF | - | TRBJ2-5 | many | TRBV12-3/TRBV12-4
TGCGCCAGCAGCCCCCTGGCAGCGCTTGGCTACAATGAGCAGTTCTTC | CASSPLAALGYNEQFF | - | TRBJ2-1 | - | TRBV5-1
TGTGCCAGCAGTGAGATCAGGGGTTTTACTGAAGCTTTCTTT | CASSEIRGFTEAFF | - | TRBJ1-1 | - | TRBV6-1
TGTGCCAGCAGTTCCCAGGGTATCAGCTCCTACGAGCAGTACTTC | CASSSQGISSYEQYF | - | TRBJ2-7 | - | TRBV6-1
TGTGCCAGCATGGCGGAGAACACTGAAGCTTTCTTT | CASMAENTEAFF | - | TRBJ1-1 | few | TRBV10-3
TGTGCCAGCAGCGCAGGACAGGCTAGAGAAGAGACCCAGTACTTC | CASSAGQAREETQYF | TRBD1 | TRBJ2-5 | - | TRBV7-7
TGTGCCAGCAGCTTAGGCACGGGAGGGCGCTCCTCCTACGAGCAGTACTTC | CASSLGTGGRSSYEQYF | TRBD2 | TRBJ2-7 | many | TRBV7-2
TGCGCCAGCAGCTTGGTGTCGTCAGGGATACGGGGCGCCCCGTCTGGGGCCAACGTCCTGACTTTC | CASSLVSSGIRGAPSGANVLTF | - | TRBJ2-6 | - | TRBV5-1
TGCGCCAGCAGCCCACAGGGAAGCACCGGGGAGCTGTTTTTT | CASSPQGSTGELFF | - | TRBJ2-2 | few | TRBV5-1
TGTGCCAGCAGCCGCGACAGGGGTGGCGATGAGCAGTTCTTC | CASSRDRGGDEQFF | TRBD1 | TRBJ2-1 | - | TRBV12-3/TRBV12-4
TGCAGTGCTAGGGATTCAACGGGGGGGCCGTGGAGCACAGATACGCAGTATTTT | CSARDSTGGPWSTDTQYF | TRBD2 | TRBJ2-3 | few | TRBV20-1
TGTGCCAGCGAAAATCGGCAGGGCTCCGAGCAGTACTTC | CASENRQGSEQYF | - | TRBJ2-7 | few | TRBV7-9
TGCGCCAGCAGGATCCCAGGTTTCAGGGGCCCAGATACGCAGTATTTT | CASRIPGFRGPDTQYF | - | TRBJ2-3 | - | TRBV5-1
TGTGCCACCAGTGAACCGAGGCGGGACACCGGGGAGCTGTTTTTT | CATSEPRRDTGELFF | - | TRBJ2-2 | few | TRBV24-1
TGTGCCAGCAGCTCGCGGGAGGCGTACGCGAACACCGGGGAGCTGTTTTTT | CASSSREAYANTGELFF | TRBD2 | TRBJ2-2 | - | TRBV7-9
TGTGCCAGCAGTGAATGGGAAGCCTATGGCTACACCTTC | CASSEWEAYGYTF | - | TRBJ1-2 | - | TRBV25-1
TGTGCCAGCAGCGCCCTTTTTAGCGGGAGTAGCACAGATACGCAGTATTTT | CASSALFSGSSTDTQYF | TRBD2 | TRBJ2-3 | few | TRBV2
TGCGCCAGCAGCCAAGTCTGGGGTGGGGCCAACGTCCTGACTTTC | CASSQVWGGANVLTF | - | TRBJ2-6 | many | TRBV4-1
TGTGCCAGCTCACCCTCCGGGAATCTACCTACCACAGATACGCAGTATTTT | CASSPSGNLPTTDTQYF | - | TRBJ2-3 | - | TRBV18
TGTGCCATCAGTGATGGGCAGGGGTACAATGAGCAGTTCTTC | CAISDGQGYNEQFF | - | TRBJ2-1 | few | TRBV10-3
TGCGCCAGCAGCCAAGGTCATGAAAAACTGTTTTTT | CASSQGHEKLFF | - | TRBJ1-4 | few | TRBV4-3